These 5 T cell receptor beta chains originate from one sample sequenced in a study of monozygotic twins with inflammatory bowel disease. TCRdb reprocessed the 5' RACE reads and reports one entry per CDR3 protein, with no DNA. Recorded for this sample: approximately 400,000 distinct CDR3 sequences. Sequencing input: blood. Receptors were obtained from a human donor with ulcerative colitis or Crohn's disease, or a healthy co-twin of an affected twin (not recorded which).

The CDR3 region is CASSATEGTGELFF. The chain recombines TRBV9 with TRBJ2-2; the D call from TCRdb, TRBD2, cannot be confirmed without DNA. This CDR3 spans 14 amino acids. Germline V CDR1 and CDR2: SGDLS, YYNGEE.

This chain links TRBV7-9 with TRBJ2-7; TCRdb returns TRBD1, unconfirmable since there is no DNA. The CDR3 extends over 14 amino acids. Germline V gene lookup returns CDR1 SEHNR and CDR2 FQNEAQ (reference sequence). CDR3 loop: CASSVGQGMSEQYF. Complete variable domain (other parts from reference TRBV7-9 and TRBJ2-7): DTGVSQNPRHKITKRGQNVTFRCDPISEHNRLYWYRQTLGQGPEFLTYFQNEAQLEKSRLLSDRFSAERPKGSFSTLEIQRTEQGDSAMYLCASSVGQGMSEQYFGPGTRLTVT.

J is TRBJ1-2 and V is TRBV20-1. Germline values: CDR1 DFQATT, CDR2 SNEGSKA (reference sequence). The CDR3 is made up of 14 amino acids. The CDR3: CSAQLQGGPYGYTF.

The V call is TRBV27, the J call TRBJ2-1; TCRdb's D call, TRBD2, is unchecked because there is no DNA. CDR3 size: 15 residues. The germline gives CDR1 MNHEY, CDR2 SMNVEV (reference sequence). CDR3 amino acids: CASSSGFSPYNEQFF.

This sequence joins TRBV20-1 and TRBJ1-2; there is no DNA to check the TCRdb D call of TRBD1. Germline lookup yields CDR1 DFQATT and CDR2 SNEGSKA (reference sequence). The CDR3 is 12 amino acids. The CDR3 sequence is CSASGRDRGYTF.